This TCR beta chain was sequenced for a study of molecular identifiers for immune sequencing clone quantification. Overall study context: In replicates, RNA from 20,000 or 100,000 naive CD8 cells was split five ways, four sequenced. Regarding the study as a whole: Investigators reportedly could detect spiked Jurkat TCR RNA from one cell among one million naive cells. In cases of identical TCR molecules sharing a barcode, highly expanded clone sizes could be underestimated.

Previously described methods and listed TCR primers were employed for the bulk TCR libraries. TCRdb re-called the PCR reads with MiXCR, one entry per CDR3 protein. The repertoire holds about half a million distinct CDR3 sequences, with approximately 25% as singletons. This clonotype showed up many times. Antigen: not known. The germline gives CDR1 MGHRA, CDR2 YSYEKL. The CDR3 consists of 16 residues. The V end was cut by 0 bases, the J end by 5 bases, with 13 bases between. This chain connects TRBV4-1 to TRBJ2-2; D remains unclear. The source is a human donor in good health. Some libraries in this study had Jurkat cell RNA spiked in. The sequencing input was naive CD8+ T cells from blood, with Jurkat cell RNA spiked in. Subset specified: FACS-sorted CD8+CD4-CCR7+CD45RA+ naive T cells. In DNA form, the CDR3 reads TGCGCCAGCAGCCAAGAATTCGCGACTGAGACCGGGGAGCTGTTTTTT. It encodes CASSQEFATETGELFF.